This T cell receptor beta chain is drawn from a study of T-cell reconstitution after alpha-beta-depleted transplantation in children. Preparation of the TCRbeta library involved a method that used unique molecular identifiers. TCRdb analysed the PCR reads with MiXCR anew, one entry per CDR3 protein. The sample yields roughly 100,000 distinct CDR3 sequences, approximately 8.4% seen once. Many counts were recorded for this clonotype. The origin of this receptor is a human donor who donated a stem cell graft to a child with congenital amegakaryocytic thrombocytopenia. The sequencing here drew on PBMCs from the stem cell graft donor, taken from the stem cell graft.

Written as DNA, the CDR3 is TGTGCCATCAGTGAGCGGCAGGGGGGACGTAATCAGCCCCAGCATTTT. Residues: CAISERQGGRNQPQHF. The chain is built from TRBV10-3 and TRBJ1-5, with 7 bases matching TRBD1. Germline trimming cut 2 bases from V and 4 bases from J; bases unmatched to any gene: 8. Germline CDR1 reads ENHRY; CDR2 reads SYGVKD. The CDR3 contains 16 residues.